These T cell receptor beta chains were read from a single sample in a study of blood T cell repertoires in COVID-19. The repertoire was sequenced with immunoSEQ multiplex PCR; TCRdb's copy has only in-frame clones and lacks some. Of 100,000 to 150,000 clones in the sample, about 91% were seen once. The specimen sequenced was peripheral blood. These receptors all come from a man between 45 and 60 years old with acute or convalescent COVID-19. CDR3s include the opening cysteine and the closing phenylalanine or tryptophan. A D gene is named only where the DNA matches it firmly. Clone size appears in some rows only: once, few, many, or a class for an expanded clone.

clone_size,v_call,d_call,j_call,cdr3_aa,cdr3_nt
.,TRBV27,TRBD1,TRBJ1-6,CASRWGSGTVLSPLHF,TGTGCCAGCCGTTGGGGGTCCGGGACAGTACTATCACCCCTCCACTTT
.,TRBV4-1,TRBD1,TRBJ1-1,CASSRGSTGGYTEAFF,TGCGCCAGCAGCCGGGGATCGACAGGGGGGTACACTGAAGCTTTCTTT
.,TRBV27,TRBD1,TRBJ1-6,CASNIRGQGNSPLHF,TGTGCCAGCAATATAAGGGGACAGGGAAATTCACCCCTCCACTTT
.,TRBV29-1,TRBD1,TRBJ1-1,CSVWTGFEAFF,TGCAGCGTTTGGACAGGGTTCGAAGCTTTCTTT
.,TRBV5-1,.,TRBJ1-1,CASSLDRVTEAFF,TGCGCCAGCAGCTTGGACAGGGTCACTGAAGCTTTCTTT
.,TRBV28,.,TRBJ1-2,CASSLFQPEFGYTF,TGTGCCAGCAGTTTATTCCAACCCGAGTTTGGCTACACCTTC
.,TRBV7-9,.,TRBJ1-1,CASSSWVQSGTEAFF,TGTGCCAGCAGCTCCTGGGTCCAATCGGGGACTGAAGCTTTCTTT
once,TRBV13,.,TRBJ2-6,CASSFSDRTSSGANVLTF,TGTGCCAGTTCCTTCTCCGACAGGACGAGCTCTGGGGCCAACGTCCTGACTTTC
.,TRBV2,.,TRBJ1-2,CASSEEAGYGYTF,TGTGCCAGCAGTGAAGAAGCGGGGTATGGCTACACCTTC
once,TRBV29-1,.,TRBJ2-1,CSARPLDETRRGNEQFF,TGCAGCGCCCGCCCTCTAGATGAGACTAGACGGGGCAATGAGCAGTTCTTC
.,TRBV5-1,.,TRBJ2-5,CASSLGTGGETQYF,TGCGCCAGCAGCTTGGGTACAGGTGGGGAGACCCAGTACTTC
.,TRBV5-4,.,TRBJ1-3,CASSGITQGDPGNTIYF,TGTGCCAGCAGCGGGATCACACAGGGTGATCCTGGAAACACCATATATTTT
.,TRBV5-1,TRBD1,TRBJ2-2,CASSINPGGPTGELFF,TGCGCCAGCAGCATAAACCCAGGGGGCCCCACCGGGGAGCTGTTTTTT
.,TRBV2,.,TRBJ1-1,CASISEGKGNTEAFF,TGTGCCAGCATATCGGAGGGGAAAGGAAACACTGAAGCTTTCTTT
.,TRBV15,TRBD1,TRBJ2-2,CATSTSGGFAGELFF,TGTGCCACCAGCACCTCAGGGGGCTTCGCCGGGGAGCTGTTTTTT
.,TRBV7-2,.,TRBJ1-2,CASSYSGNYGYTF,TGTGCCAGCAGCTATTCGGGGAACTATGGCTACACCTTC
few,TRBV19,.,TRBJ1-2,CASSIPRGGDYGYTF,TGTGCCAGTAGTATCCCCCGGGGAGGGGACTATGGCTACACCTTC
once,TRBV4-2,TRBD1,TRBJ1-4,CASSQAAGQGGSTNEKLFF,TGTGCCAGCAGCCAAGCCGCGGGACAGGGAGGATCAACTAATGAAAAACTGTTTTTT
.,TRBV7-8,.,TRBJ1-2,CASSWALTNYGYTF,TGTGCCAGCAGCTGGGCCCTAACCAACTATGGCTACACCTTC
.,TRBV7-9,.,TRBJ2-1,CASSLDDSHFYNEQFF,TGTGCCAGCAGCTTGGACGACAGCCACTTCTACAATGAGCAGTTCTTC
.,TRBV2,TRBD1,TRBJ1-5,CASSEGTGGSVQPQHF,TGTGCCAGCAGTGAAGGGACAGGGGGGAGTGTTCAGCCCCAGCATTTT
.,TRBV5-4,.,TRBJ1-3,CASSMTPSGNTIYF,TGTGCCAGCAGCATGACACCGTCTGGAAACACCATATATTTT
few,TRBV24-1,TRBD2,TRBJ2-1,CATSGTGLVENNEQFF,TGTGCCACCAGTGGGACGGGACTAGTTGAGAACAATGAGCAGTTCTTC
.,TRBV27,.,TRBJ1-2,CASSLGFPGSGYTF,TGTGCCAGCAGTTTGGGCTTCCCTGGTTCGGGCTACACCTTC
.,TRBV5-1,.,TRBJ1-2,CASSPRVNYGYTF,TGCGCCAGCAGCCCCAGGGTTAACTATGGCTACACCTTC
.,TRBV25-1,.,TRBJ1-6,CASSEPGGNSPLHF,TGTGCCAGCAGTGAACCCGGTGGTAATTCACCCCTCCACTTT
.,TRBV20-1,TRBD2,TRBJ2-7,CSASKGLSYEQYF,TGCAGTGCTAGTAAGGGACTATCGTACGAGCAGTACTTC
.,TRBV5-5,.,TRBJ1-1,CASSLAGDTEAFF,TGTGCCAGCAGCTTGGCAGGGGATACTGAAGCTTTCTTT
.,TRBV27,.,TRBJ2-2,CASSFYTGELFF,TGTGCCAGCAGTTTCTACACCGGGGAGCTGTTTTTT
.,TRBV19,TRBD1,TRBJ1-5,CASSIGGQGRQPQHF,TGTGCCAGTAGTATAGGTGGACAGGGTCGACAGCCCCAGCATTTT
.,TRBV29-1,TRBD1,TRBJ1-1,CSVADRGYLQAFF,TGCAGCGTGGCGGACAGGGGCTACTTGCAAGCTTTCTTT
.,TRBV2,.,TRBJ1-1,CASSVGLGGTEAFF,TGTGCCAGCAGTGTGGGACTTGGGGGCACTGAAGCTTTCTTT
few,TRBV27,.,TRBJ2-2,CASSPLQVPGELFF,TGTGCCAGCTCCCCCTTACAGGTTCCCGGGGAGCTGTTTTTT
.,TRBV5-8,TRBD1,TRBJ1-4,CASSAYRGPSTNEKLFF,TGTGCCAGCAGCGCCTACAGGGGGCCCTCGACTAATGAAAAACTGTTTTTT
.,TRBV28,.,TRBJ1-5,CASSYRDSYNQPQHF,TGTGCCAGCAGTTACCGTGACAGTTACAATCAGCCCCAGCATTTT
.,TRBV7-9,.,TRBJ1-2,CASSRDGSGGYTF,TGTGCCAGCAGCAGAGACGGGTCTGGGGGCTACACCTTC
.,TRBV18,TRBD1,TRBJ2-2,CASSPGQGASGELFF,TGTGCCAGCTCACCGGGACAGGGGGCTTCCGGGGAGCTGTTTTTT
.,TRBV6-6,TRBD1,TRBJ1-4,CASRRGTGYEKLFF,TGTGCCAGCAGAAGGGGGACAGGTTATGAAAAACTGTTTTTT
.,TRBV9,TRBD2,TRBJ2-2,CASKAGGTLGELFF,TGTGCCAGCAAAGCGGGAGGAACCCTCGGGGAGCTGTTTTTT
.,TRBV21-1,.,TRBJ1-5,CASSKARDSNQPQHF,TGTGCCAGCAGCAAAGCTCGGGATAGCAATCAGCCCCAGCATTTT
.,TRBV27,TRBD1,TRBJ2-3,CASSTSGTAHQYF,TGTGCCAGCAGTACCTCCGGGACAGCTCATCAGTATTTT
.,TRBV7-9,.,TRBJ1-5,CASSSQGITQHF,TGTGCCAGCAGCTCGCAGGGAATAACCCAGCATTTT
.,TRBV19,.,TRBJ1-2,CASSPEGEYPGYGYTF,TGTGCCAGTAGTCCCGAAGGTGAATATCCGGGATATGGCTACACCTTC
few,TRBV27,TRBD1,TRBJ1-1,CASSPRTGTNTEAFF,TGTGCCAGCAGTCCCCGGACAGGTACGAACACTGAAGCTTTCTTT
.,TRBV5-1,.,TRBJ1-2,CASSLGPSSHGYTF,TGCGCCAGCAGCTTGGGCCCGTCGAGTCATGGCTACACCTTC
.,TRBV6-6,TRBD1,TRBJ2-1,CASSYLGQGDDEQFF,TGTGCCAGCAGTTACCTTGGGCAGGGGGATGATGAGCAGTTCTTC
.,TRBV5-6,.,TRBJ2-1,CASSPGQGGEQFF,TGTGCCAGCAGCCCCGGGCAGGGTGGTGAGCAGTTCTTC
.,TRBV19,TRBD2,TRBJ2-1,CASRREGSYNEQFF,TGTGCCAGTAGGAGGGAGGGGTCCTACAATGAGCAGTTCTTC